These 5 T cell receptor beta chains were sequenced from one sample in a study of cytomegalovirus exposure and HLA in healthy donors. The repertoire was sequenced with immunoSEQ multiplex PCR; TCRdb's copy has only in-frame clones and lacks some. The table has 95,000 to 150,000 clones, around 90% seen once; the top ten hold under 2%. Source material: PBMCs. The receptors were gathered from a woman in her late teens or twenties in good health and CMV-seronegative.

V usage is TRBV5-4 and J usage is TRBJ2-3, with TRBD2 matching over 8 bases. Germline V gives CDR1 SGHNT, CDR2 YYREEE (reference sequence). The CDR3 covers 12 residues. V dropped 5 bases and J dropped 5; count of bases not matched to a gene: 1. The DNA for the CDR3 is TGTGCCAGCAGGCTAGCGGGAGATACGCAGTATTTT. As protein: CASRLAGDTQYF. Filled out from reference TRBV5-4 and TRBJ2-3, the complete variable domain reads ETGVTQSPTHLIKTRGQQVTLRCSSQSGHNTVSWYQQALGQGPQFIFQYYREEENGRGNFPPRFSGLQFPNYSSELNVNALELDDSALYLCASRLAGDTQYFGPGTRLTVL.

The chain couples TRBV7-2 to TRBJ2-3; 9 bases map to TRBD2. Trimming cost V 3 bases and J 3 bases; bases outside gene matches: 7. The CDR3 covers 16 residues. Germline V gene lookup returns CDR1 SGHTA and CDR2 FQGNSA. CDR3 region: CASSFSGSHGTDTQYF. Here the CDR3 DNA reads TGTGCCAGCAGCTTTAGCGGGAGCCATGGTACAGATACGCAGTATTTT.

The chain is built from TRBV27 and TRBJ2-1, with 10 bases fitting TRBD2. The trim removed 2 bases at V and 7 bases at J, leaving 5 bases unmatched. Germline CDR1 and CDR2: MNHEY and SMNVEV (reference sequence). There are 15 residues in the CDR3. CDR3 nucleotide sequence: TGTGCCAGCAGTTTAACACTAGCGGGGATAAATGAGCAGTTCTTC. Translating it yields CASSLTLAGINEQFF.

The chain employs TRBV5-8 and TRBJ1-5, with D unclear. This CDR3 is 15 amino acids long. From germline, CDR1 is SGHTS and CDR2 YDEGEE. Deletions cut 3 bases from V and 1 base from J, with 11 bases between. As DNA, the CDR3 is TGTGCCAGCAGCTCCCGGGTTCTCAGCAATCAGCCCCAGCATTTT. Amino acids: CASSSRVLSNQPQHF.

This rearrangement joins TRBV9 to TRBJ2-2, with D possibly being TRBD2 (6 bases). The CDR3 covers 16 residues. The germline V and J ends were trimmed by 0 bases and 1 base, with 10 bases remaining between them. The germline V gene encodes CDR1 SGDLS and CDR2 YYNGEE. CDR3 residues: CASSVAWRGNTGELFF. Written as DNA, the CDR3 is TGTGCCAGCAGCGTAGCTTGGAGGGGGAACACCGGGGAGCTGTTTTTT.